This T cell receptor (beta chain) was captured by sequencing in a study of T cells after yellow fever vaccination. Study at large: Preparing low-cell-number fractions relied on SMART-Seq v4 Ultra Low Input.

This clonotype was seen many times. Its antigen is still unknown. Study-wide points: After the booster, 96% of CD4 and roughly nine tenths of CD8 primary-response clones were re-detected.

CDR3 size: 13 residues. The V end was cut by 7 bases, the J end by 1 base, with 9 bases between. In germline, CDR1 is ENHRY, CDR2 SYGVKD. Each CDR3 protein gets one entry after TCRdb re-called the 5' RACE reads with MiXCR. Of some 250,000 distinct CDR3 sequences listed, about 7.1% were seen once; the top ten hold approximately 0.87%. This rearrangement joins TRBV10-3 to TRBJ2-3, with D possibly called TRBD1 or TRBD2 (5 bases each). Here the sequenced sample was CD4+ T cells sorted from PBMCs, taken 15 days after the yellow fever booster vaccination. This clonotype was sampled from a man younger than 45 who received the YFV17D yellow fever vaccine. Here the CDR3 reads CAITPGRTDTQYF. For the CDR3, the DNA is TGTGCCATCACCCCGGGGCGCACAGATACGCAGTATTTT.